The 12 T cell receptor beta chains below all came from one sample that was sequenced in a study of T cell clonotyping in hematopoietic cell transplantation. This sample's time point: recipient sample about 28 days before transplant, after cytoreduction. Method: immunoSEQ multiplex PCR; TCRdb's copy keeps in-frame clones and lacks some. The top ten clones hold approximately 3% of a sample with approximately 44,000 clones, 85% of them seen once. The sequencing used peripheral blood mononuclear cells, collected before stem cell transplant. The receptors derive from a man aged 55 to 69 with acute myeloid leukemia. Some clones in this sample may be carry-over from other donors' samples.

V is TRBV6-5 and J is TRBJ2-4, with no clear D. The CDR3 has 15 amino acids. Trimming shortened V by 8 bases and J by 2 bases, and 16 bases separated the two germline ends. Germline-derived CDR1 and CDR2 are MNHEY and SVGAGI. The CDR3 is CASQVRAVPKNIQYF. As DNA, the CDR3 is TGTGCCAGCCAGGTTAGGGCTGTGCCCAAAAACATTCAGTACTTC.

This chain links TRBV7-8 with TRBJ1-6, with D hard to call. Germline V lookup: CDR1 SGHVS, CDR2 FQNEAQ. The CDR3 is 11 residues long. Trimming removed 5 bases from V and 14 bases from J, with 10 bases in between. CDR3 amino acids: CASSDYGTLHF. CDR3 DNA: TGTGCCAGCAGCGACTATGGCACCCTCCACTTT. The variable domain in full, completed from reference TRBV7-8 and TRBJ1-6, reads GAGVSQSPRYKVAKRGQDVALRCDPISGHVSLFWYQQALGQGPEFLTYFQNEAQLDKSGLPSDRFFAERPEGSVSTLKIQRTQQEDSAVYLCASSDYGTLHFGNGTRLTVT.

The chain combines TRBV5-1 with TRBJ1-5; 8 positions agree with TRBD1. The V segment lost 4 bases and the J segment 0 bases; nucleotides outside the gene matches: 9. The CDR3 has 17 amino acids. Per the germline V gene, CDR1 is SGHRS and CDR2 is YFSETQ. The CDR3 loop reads CASSPGTGPYSNQPQHF. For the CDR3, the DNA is TGCGCCAGCAGCCCCGGGACAGGCCCTTATAGCAATCAGCCCCAGCATTTT.

CDR3 amino acids: CASSVEWTGGGGGNEQFF. The CDR3 DNA sequence: TGTGCCAGCAGCGTAGAGTGGACAGGGGGCGGCGGTGGAAATGAGCAGTTCTTC. The chain is built from TRBV9 and TRBJ2-1, with TRBD1 matching 11 bases. V shed 0 bases, J shed 7 bases, and the junction held 12 bases outside the gene matches. Germline CDR1 is SGDLS and CDR2 is YYNGEE. This CDR3 has 18 residues. Drawing the rest from reference TRBV9 and TRBJ2-1, the complete variable domain is DSGVTQTPKHLITATGQRVTLRCSPRSGDLSVYWYQQSLDQGLQFLIQYYNGEERAKGNILERFSAQQFPDLHSELNLSSLELGDSALYFCASSVEWTGGGGGNEQFFGPGTRLTVL.

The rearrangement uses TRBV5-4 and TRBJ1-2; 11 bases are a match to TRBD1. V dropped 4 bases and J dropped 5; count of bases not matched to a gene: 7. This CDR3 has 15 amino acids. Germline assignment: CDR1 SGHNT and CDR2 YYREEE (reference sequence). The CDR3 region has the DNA TGTGCCAGCAGCGGCCGGGGACAGGGGGAATATGGCTACACCTTC. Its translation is CASSGRGQGEYGYTF.

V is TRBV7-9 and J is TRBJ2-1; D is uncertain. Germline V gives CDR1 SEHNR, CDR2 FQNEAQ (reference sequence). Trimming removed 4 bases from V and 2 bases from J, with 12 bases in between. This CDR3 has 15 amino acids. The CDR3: CASSSPMATYNEQFF. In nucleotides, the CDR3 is TGTGCCAGCAGCTCTCCCATGGCTACCTACAATGAGCAGTTCTTC.

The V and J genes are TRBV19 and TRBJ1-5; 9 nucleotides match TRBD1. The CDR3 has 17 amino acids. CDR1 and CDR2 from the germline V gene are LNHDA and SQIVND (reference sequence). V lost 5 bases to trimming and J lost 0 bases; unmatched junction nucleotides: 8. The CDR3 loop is CASSPGTGTYSNQPQHF. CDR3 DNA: TGTGCCAGTAGTCCAGGGACAGGGACCTATAGCAATCAGCCCCAGCATTTT.

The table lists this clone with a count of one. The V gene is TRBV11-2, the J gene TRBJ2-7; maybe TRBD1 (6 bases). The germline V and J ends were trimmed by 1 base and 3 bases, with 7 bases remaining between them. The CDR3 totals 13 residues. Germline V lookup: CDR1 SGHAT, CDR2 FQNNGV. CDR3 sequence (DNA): TGTGCCAGCAGCTTAGTCAGGGGCTACGAGCAGTACTTC. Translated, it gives CASSLVRGYEQYF. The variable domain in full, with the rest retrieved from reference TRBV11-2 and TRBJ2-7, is EAGVAQSPRYKIIEKRQSVAFWCNPISGHATLYWYQQILGQGPKLLIQFQNNGVVDDSQLPKDRFSAERLKGVDSTLKIQPAKLEDSAVYLCASSLVRGYEQYFGPGTRLTVT.

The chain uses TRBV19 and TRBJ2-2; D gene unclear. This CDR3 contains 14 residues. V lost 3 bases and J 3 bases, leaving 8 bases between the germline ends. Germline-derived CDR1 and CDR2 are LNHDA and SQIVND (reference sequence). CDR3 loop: CASSIFSHTGELFF. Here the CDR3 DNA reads TGTGCCAGTAGTATTTTCAGCCACACCGGGGAGCTGTTTTTT.

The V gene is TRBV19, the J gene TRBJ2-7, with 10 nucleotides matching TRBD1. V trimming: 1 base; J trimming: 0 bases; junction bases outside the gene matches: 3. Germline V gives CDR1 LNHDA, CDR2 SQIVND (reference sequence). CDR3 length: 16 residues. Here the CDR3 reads CASSIGGQGSSYEQYF. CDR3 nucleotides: TGTGCCAGTAGTATAGGGGGACAGGGGAGCTCCTACGAGCAGTACTTC.

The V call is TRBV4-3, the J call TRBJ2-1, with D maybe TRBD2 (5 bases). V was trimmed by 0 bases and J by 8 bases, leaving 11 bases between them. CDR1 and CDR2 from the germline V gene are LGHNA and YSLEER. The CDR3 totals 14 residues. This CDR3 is CASSQDSRGHEQFF. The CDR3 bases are TGCGCCAGCAGCCAAGATAGTCGGGGTCATGAGCAGTTCTTC.

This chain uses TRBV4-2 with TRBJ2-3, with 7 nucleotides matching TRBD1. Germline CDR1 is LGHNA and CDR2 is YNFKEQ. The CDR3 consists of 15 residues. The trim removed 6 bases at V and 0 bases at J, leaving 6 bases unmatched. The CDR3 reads CASRMRGRSTDTQYF. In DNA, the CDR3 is TGTGCCAGCAGAATGAGGGGGCGTAGCACAGATACGCAGTATTTT.